The text below deals with one T cell receptor beta chain. Its cognate antigen has yet to be identified. Base quality data are lacking; no much larger clone is found one base away. These data originate in a study of cytomegalovirus exposure and HLA in healthy donors (dated by TCRdb to 2016 to 2017). At the level of the whole study: According to an earlier analysis of 550 to 750 of the donors, roughly 180 million T cells yielded 95 million to 140 million unique TCR beta sequences and around 280 Gb of sequence data. An early release that covered about 600 HLA-typed donors contained approximately 300 gigabases of sequencing data and tens of millions of unique TCR sequences. Of the roughly 400 genotyped donors, 81% were placed in the genetic ancestry cluster associated with self-reported Caucasian donors. The study aimed to test whether cataloging public T cell receptors could reveal signatures of past pathogen exposure. The study used immunosequencing to profile the T cell repertoires of 670 or so subjects and linked those repertoires to cytomegalovirus serostatus. A separate validation cohort of 100 to 150 different subjects was used in addition to the approximately 640-subject first cohort. High-throughput TCR immunosequencing, statistical association of individual TCRs with disease status, and machine learning were combined to predict cytomegalovirus infection status. To study patterns of TCR occurrence, a later analysis re-analyzed previously published TCR beta repertoires from just over 650 donors and added high-resolution HLA genotyping. Rather than using new phenotypic data, the later analysis identified candidate immune exposures from TCR beta sequences and from how often those sequences occurred across donors. To decide whether each TCR beta V gene segment behaved as functional or pseudogenic, an earlier analysis of 587 of the donors relied on high-throughput TCR beta sequencing. Alongside the repertoire data, information on donor age, sex, ethnicity and CMV serostatus was compiled. A later genetic analysis took genome-wide SNP genotypes for 398 of the 666 donors and used that subset as a discovery cohort. All discovery cohort repertoires had been generated on a single sequencing platform. HLA typing included class I and class II loci at four-digit resolution. The number of donors typed differed by locus, with about 629-640 for A, B, C, DRB1 and DQB1, around 500 for DQA1, 600 to 610 for DPA1, and some 450 for DPB1. Roughly five DR-DQ haplotypes were handled as single units for association and clustering because linkage in the cohort was strong. On average, 235,054 unique TCR beta nucleotide sequences were sequenced per donor among fewer than 500 genotyped donors of the cohort, with roughly 19% of those sequences being non-productive.

The cohort consisted of some 730 healthy bone marrow donors. At the time of sampling, every cohort member was nominally healthy, though immune exposures that went unrecorded were likely present. The donor tested CMV seropositive, placing the donor among the 250 to 350 seropositive members of the cohort. Every donor gave a peripheral blood sample, and the peripheral blood mononuclear cells from that sample were used for TCR beta sequencing. The Qiagen DNeasy Blood Extraction Kit was used to extract genomic DNA from the blood cell samples. V trim: 0 bases; J trim: 3 bases; unmatched bases: 1. Per the germline V gene (reference sequence), SGHNT is the CDR1 and YYREEE is the CDR2. The CDR3 sequence holds 15 residues, the cysteine and phenylalanine included. Only CDR3 DNA remains: 45 bases, in frame from the first base. Library prep was done by the immunoSEQ multiplex PCR assay. A mixture of 60 forward primers for TCR Vbeta segments and 13 reverse primers for TCR Jbeta segments was used in the multiplex PCR. A multiplex PCR assay on genomic DNA amplified the CDR3 region of rearranged TCR beta genes. Amplified TCR beta libraries were sequenced as 87-base-pair reads on the Illumina HiSeq System. On the authors' methods: A later analysis counted about 80 million unique TCR beta chains across the 600 to 850 repertoires, and about 10 million of these chains were shared by at least two donors. Raw reads were error-corrected and collapsed into unique sequences with a nearest-neighbor algorithm that merged closely related sequences to remove PCR and sequencing errors. V, D and J gene segments were assigned by aligning CDR3 sequences to IMGT reference sequences. For a sequence to be retained, a match of at least six nucleotides to both a V gene segment and a J gene segment was required. Rearrangements were called productive when the CDR3 lacked stop codons and stayed in frame with V and J; all others were non-productive. Following IMGT convention, CDR3 was defined as the stretch from the second conserved V-encoded cysteine up to the conserved J-encoded phenylalanine. The earlier analysis of a few hundred of the donors excluded any sequence lacking an unambiguous match to a single V gene segment. In an earlier analysis of about 590 of the donors, a V segment was called functional when productive rearrangements were above 56.7%, and segregating when the standard deviation between donors exceeded 5%. A statistical classification framework was built for diagnosing cytomegalovirus status from the catalog of TCR beta chain sequences. In a later analysis, TCR nucleotide sequences were compared against IMGT/GENE-DB human TR gene sequences so that V and J genes could be assigned. A later analysis assigned CDR3 sequences and most-parsimonious VDJ recombination scenarios with the TCRdist pipeline. In a later analysis, each TCR beta chain was defined by its CDR3 amino acid sequence together with its V-gene family, and reads without a unique V-gene family were excluded. A later analysis removed roughly 590 highly shared, low-generation-probability nucleotide sequences to deal with suspected cross-contamination and a sequencing artifact. For each public chain, a later analysis derived a clonal expansion index from normalized ranks of inferred template counts within each repertoire. A later analysis computed generation probabilities with a VDJ recombination model fitted to out-of-frame rearrangements, and checked the results against IGoR. In a later analysis, hypergeometric tests were used to score TCR-TCR, TCR-HLA and TCR-CMV co-occurrence, with a repertoire-size bias correction applied to TCR pairs. False discovery rates were estimated in a later analysis by permuting HLA or CMV assignments 20 times. A later analysis grouped co-occurring TCRs with DBSCAN, adding TCRdist sequence similarity when clustering within HLA-allele-positive subsets. For co-occurrence clustering, repertoires with fewer than 30,000 or more than 120,000 public chains were excluded, along with 4 to 6 repertoires with anomalous nucleotide sharing. TCRdb stores this immuneACCESS table with in-frame sequences only. Part of the clones is absent; in the studies checked, under half of the shortfall reflects unresolved V genes, and no reason is known for the rest. V and J calls and clone size are those listed in that table; D and trimming were worked out from the DNA. The sample data list about 300,000 clones, and just over 85% of these were observed just once. The top ten clones comprise 3.5% to 4.5% of the sample.

Results and caveats for the whole study, not just this receptor: A cluster of highly shared sequence variants was judged likely to represent a technical artifact of the sequencing pipeline. Because counts were too low, seventeen rarely observed V segments, including chromosome 9 orphons, were left out of the earlier analysis of about 500 of the donors. In both the original and validation cohorts, the classifier was reported to diagnose cytomegalovirus status with high specificity and sensitivity. According to a later analysis, parvovirus B19, influenza, CMV and Epstein-Barr virus appeared linked to several top co-occurrence clusters. V-gene and J-gene trimming of TCR beta chains was associated with a missense DCLRE1C variant in a later genetic analysis, and the association was replicated in an independent cohort. A further reported finding was that TCR beta sequences accurately predicted the HLA-A and HLA-B alleles for most subjects in the first cohort. The cohort was sequenced for TCR beta chains only, and without alpha or paired-chain data the features that could be detected were limited. Most CMV-associated TCR beta chains appeared to be HLA-restricted in a later analysis, and the HLA associations seemed to be driven largely by CMV exposure. The presence/absence analyses assumed that sequencing depth was roughly uniform across donors, and that assumption may not be true. Three of the identified cytomegalovirus-associated TCR beta chains were confirmed in vitro to be specific for cytomegalovirus antigens. An earlier analysis of around 600 of the donors showed that most TCR beta V segments appeared in productive rearrangements either about 90% or about 30% of the time, which broadly matched IMGT annotations. A later analysis associated 15,000 or so TCR beta sequences with specific HLA alleles at a false discovery rate of 0.05. The study listed approximately 150 TCR beta chains as associated with cytomegalovirus. Linkage disequilibrium might explain the correlated functional status among segregating V segments, but an unknown experimental factor could not be ruled out. According to the authors, the approach could potentially be generalized to other disease states and immunological phenotypes. Because the 87-base-pair reads could not distinguish some IMGT-functional V segments, including TRBV6-2 and TRBV6-3, those segments were excluded. Because HLA typing was unavailable for some donors at each locus, only the typed subset was used in association tests. Assigning TCR associations to individual alleles was difficult when HLA alleles, especially DR and DQ, strongly co-occurred. While some public TCRs were present in many individuals, most TCR sequences turned up only very rarely across donors. Compared with the approximately 710-donor mean, donors in an Asian-associated ancestry cluster had fewer N-insertions in productive TCRs, according to a later genetic analysis. Compared with equally common non-associated chains, HLA-associated TCR beta chains in a later analysis were more clonally expanded and had lower generation probabilities. Immune exposure information for the cohort was limited to CMV serostatus. In a later analysis, TCR association rates were found to vary across HLA loci, with the most associated TCRs seen for DRB1 alleles and the fewest for HLA-C alleles.

The receptor was isolated from a man in his forties in good health and CMV-seropositive. The chain links TRBV5-4 with TRBJ2-1, with 9 bases aligning to TRBD2. Material for sequencing was PBMCs. The CDR3 region: CASSLELAGYNEQFF. The nucleotides are TGTGCCAGCAGCTTGGAACTAGCGGGCTACAATGAGCAGTTCTTC.